This paragraph reports one T cell receptor beta chain. Its antigen is as yet unknown. This sample is drawn from a study of blood T cells in healthy people across ages. Findings and caveats of the study: Unknown CMV status may confound age-related changes in expanded clones. Researchers deemed the diversity estimates from one million T cells underestimates. Relative to aged donors, long-lived donors carried more naive CD4+ cells and displayed higher diversity.

Germline-derived CDR1 and CDR2 are SQVTM and ANQGSEA. CDR3 length: 14 residues. Trimming removed 5 bases from V and 7 bases from J, with 17 bases in between. Each sample yielded at least 6 micrograms of PBMC total RNA. Combining a sample-barcoded 5' primer with a J-beta primer mix, a second PCR ran for roughly 6 to 11 cycles. One entry per CDR3 protein, called by TCRdb with MiXCR from the 5' RACE reads. This table has some 1,500,000 distinct CDR3 sequences, around 40% appearing once. The clonotype was recovered from a woman between 18 and 29 years old in good health. Specimen: blood. The chain recombines TRBV29-1 with TRBJ2-2; a weak D match, TRBD1 (5 bases). CDR3 nucleotide sequence: TGCAGCGTTACAGACCTAGGGGTCGGCGGGGAGCTGTTTTTT. Protein sequence: CSVTDLGVGGELFF.